What follows are 17 T cell receptor beta chains derived from one specimen sequenced in a study of blood T cell repertoires in COVID-19. Sequencing used immunoSEQ multiplex PCR; TCRdb keeps in-frame clones, though not all of them. In the table there are under 300,000 clones, 80% to 85% of which are singletons. Sequenced input: peripheral blood. The origin of the receptors is a woman aged 18 to 35 with acute or convalescent COVID-19.

The chain couples TRBV2 to TRBJ1-4; 9 bases line up with TRBD1. V was clipped by 5 bases and J by 4 bases; unmatched bases: 2. The germline V gene has CDR1 SNHLY and CDR2 FYNNEI. This CDR3 contains 14 residues. The CDR3 sequence is CASSQDRGNEKLFF. In nucleotides, the CDR3 is TGTGCCAGCAGTCAGGACAGGGGTAATGAAAAACTGTTTTTT. The entire variable domain, with the rest obtained from reference TRBV2 and TRBJ1-4, is as follows: EPEVTQTPSHQVTQMGQEVILRCVPISNHLYFYWYRQILGQKVEFLVSFYNNEISEKSEIFDDQFSVERPDGSNFTLKIRSTKLEDSAMYFCASSQDRGNEKLFFGSGTQLSVL.

CDR3 DNA sequence: TGTGCCAGCATGGCCCGGGGGGCACGGACCGGGGAGCTGTTTTTT. Translating it yields CASMARGARTGELFF. The chain uses TRBV2 and TRBJ2-2; D possibly corresponds to TRBD2 (7 bases). V was cut by 7 bases and J by 5 bases, with 17 bases left in between. The CDR3 covers 15 residues. The germline gives CDR1 SNHLY, CDR2 FYNNEI.

This clone was found a few times. Other DNA sequences of this sample code for an identical CDR3. The chain uses TRBV18 and TRBJ1-1; 8 bases agree with TRBD1. V trimming: 3 bases; J trimming: 3 bases; junction bases outside the gene matches: 3. Germline loops: CDR1 KGHSH, CDR2 LQKENI. The CDR3 sequence is 14 residues long. The CDR3 loop reads CASSPGQGHTEAFF. Here the CDR3 DNA reads TGTGCCAGCTCACCCGGACAGGGCCACACTGAAGCTTTCTTT.

This clone has just one count. The rearrangement links TRBV7-9 to TRBJ2-2, with 10 positions matching TRBD1. This CDR3 is built from 19 residues. Germline CDR1 SEHNR, CDR2 FQNEAQ (reference sequence). V gave up 2 bases and J gave up 6 bases; unmatched junction bases: 15. Here the CDR3 reads CASSLTVPGDRGVPGELFF. DNA for the CDR3: TGTGCCAGCAGCTTAACCGTCCCAGGGGACAGGGGAGTCCCCGGGGAGCTGTTTTTT.

The V and J genes are TRBV5-6 and TRBJ2-7, with 9 bases aligning to TRBD1. This CDR3 contains 15 residues. The trim removed 5 bases at V and 1 base at J, leaving 7 bases unmatched. Germline CDR1 reads SGHDT; CDR2 reads YYEEEE. Here the CDR3 DNA reads TGTGCCAGCAGATACGGACAGGGGAGGTCCTACGAGCAGTACTTC. This translates into CASRYGQGRSYEQYF.

The chain uses TRBV14 and TRBJ2-7, with 7 bases identical to TRBD1. Germline CDR1 SGHDN, CDR2 FVKESK. The V and J ends lost 5 bases and 1 base, in that order; junction bases with no gene match: 5. This CDR3 is built from 14 residues. CDR3 in amino acids: CASSIGQASYEQYF. The DNA of the CDR3 is TGTGCCAGCAGCATAGGACAGGCGTCCTACGAGCAGTACTTC.

The V call is TRBV4-3, the J call TRBJ2-1, with 10 nucleotides matching TRBD2. CDR1 LGHNA and CDR2 YSLEER come from the germline V gene. Germline trimming cut 1 base from V and 2 bases from J; bases unmatched to any gene: 2. CDR3 size: 16 residues. Here the CDR3 reads CASSQGSGRAYNEQFF. The DNA of the CDR3 is TGCGCCAGCAGCCAAGGGAGCGGGAGGGCCTACAATGAGCAGTTCTTC.

This chain links TRBV11-2 with TRBJ2-7, with 9 bases that match TRBD1. Germline V CDR1 and CDR2: SGHAT, FQNNGV. The CDR3 contains 13 residues. Trimming cost V 4 bases and J 3 bases; bases outside gene matches: 1. The CDR3 reads CASSSTGGYEQYF. The CDR3 DNA sequence: TGTGCCAGCAGCTCGACAGGGGGCTACGAGCAGTACTTC. The full variable domain, in which reference TRBV11-2 and TRBJ2-7 provide the parts outside the CDR3, is EAGVAQSPRYKIIEKRQSVAFWCNPISGHATLYWYQQILGQGPKLLIQFQNNGVVDDSQLPKDRFSAERLKGVDSTLKIQPAKLEDSAVYLCASSSTGGYEQYFGPGTRLTVT.

In this sample, this clone turned up a few times. The chain has TRBV9 and TRBJ2-7; D might be TRBD1 (6 bases). Germline CDR1 and CDR2: SGDLS and YYNGEE. CDR3 length equals 14 residues. V lost 0 bases and J 2 bases, leaving 9 bases between the germline ends. As DNA, the CDR3 is TGTGCCAGCAGCGTAGGGGACACTACCTACGAGCAGTACTTC. Protein: CASSVGDTTYEQYF.

The chain has TRBV25-1 and TRBJ2-1; maybe TRBD1 (5 bases). Trimming removed 2 bases from V and 6 bases from J, with 8 bases in between. CDR1 is MGHDK and CDR2 is SYGVNS in the germline V gene. CDR3 size: 13 residues. The CDR3: CASSEQGGNEQFF. DNA for the CDR3: TGTGCCAGCAGTGAACAGGGCGGCAATGAGCAGTTCTTC.

The rearrangement uses TRBV11-2 and TRBJ2-3, with 10 bases aligning to TRBD1. The CDR3 length is 18 residues. Looked up from germline, CDR1 is SGHAT and CDR2 is FQNNGV. The V gene end was trimmed by 1 base and the J gene end by 5 bases; junction bases not matched to a gene: 12. CDR3 coding DNA: TGTGCCAGCAGCTTAGGCCCCGGGACAGGGGAGGGGAGAGATACGCAGTATTTT. Protein product: CASSLGPGTGEGRDTQYF.

The chain has TRBV6-1 and TRBJ2-7, with TRBD1 identical over 7 bases. Germline V gives CDR1 MNHNS, CDR2 SASEGT. J lost 6 bases, V lost 1 base, and 6 bases had no gene match. This CDR3 contains 14 residues. The CDR3 protein is CASSEGTGSGEQYF. In nucleotides, the CDR3 is TGTGCCAGCAGTGAAGGGACAGGATCCGGCGAGCAGTACTTC.

This clone was detected once. This chain links TRBV5-6 with TRBJ2-7; D is possibly TRBD2 (6 bases). V lost 3 bases, J lost 0 bases, and 13 bases lay in between. Germline V lookup: CDR1 SGHDT, CDR2 YYEEEE. This CDR3 is built from 15 residues. The CDR3 DNA follows: TGTGCCAGCAGCTCGAGGGGACTTAGCTCCTACGAGCAGTACTTC. Translating it yields CASSSRGLSSYEQYF.

V is TRBV27 and J is TRBJ1-2, with a weak D call TRBD1 (5 bases). From germline, CDR1 is MNHEY and CDR2 SMNVEV (reference sequence). Trimming left V 5 bases short and J 6 bases short, with 19 bases between. The CDR3 spans 15 residues. As DNA, the CDR3 is TGTGCCAGCAGTCGCGGGACGCGGAATGGGCATGGCTACACCTTC. Translation gives CASSRGTRNGHGYTF.

This clone was seen only once. The chain is built from TRBV18 and TRBJ2-2; 11 bases are shared with TRBD1. With V trimmed by 2 bases and J by 6 bases, 5 bases remained unmatched. CDR3 length: 16 residues. The germline V gene has CDR1 KGHSH and CDR2 LQKENI. CDR3 protein: CASSPSDRGRSGELFF. As DNA, the CDR3 is TGTGCCAGCTCACCATCGGACAGGGGGCGATCCGGGGAGCTGTTTTTT.

This chain connects TRBV12-3 or TRBV12-4 to TRBJ1-1, with D unclear. The germline V and J ends were trimmed by 5 bases and 1 base, with 8 bases remaining between them. CDR3 size: 13 residues. The CDR3 region has the DNA TGTGCCAGCAGTAGGAGAGGGAACACTGAAGCTTTCTTT. Its protein is CASSRRGNTEAFF.

The rearrangement links TRBV6-5 to TRBJ2-7; TRBD1 might be the D (5 bases). Trimming took off 2 bases at V and 2 bases at J, with 16 bases between the two ends. The CDR3 is 16 residues long. Germline assignment: CDR1 MNHEY and CDR2 SVGAGI. The CDR3 coding sequence is TGTGCCAGCAGTTACGTATTCGACAGAGCCACCTACGAGCAGTACTTC. Translating it yields CASSYVFDRATYEQYF.